This entry describes one TCR beta chain. This record belongs to a study of blood T cell repertoires in COVID-19. Study context: Sample material is recorded as cDNA or gDNA derived from T cells, B-cell-depleted T cells, or PBMCs.

With V trimmed by 5 bases and J by 3 bases, 4 bases remained unmatched. The CDR3 has 13 amino acids. CDR1 SQVTM and CDR2 ANQGSEA come from the germline V gene. Assay: immunoSEQ multiplex PCR; the TCRdb copy retains only in-frame clones and omits some. In the table there are 250,000 to 350,000 clones, 87% of which are singletons. Sample: peripheral blood. This chain connects TRBV29-1 to TRBJ1-2; 9 bases match TRBD1. The receptor comes from a woman between 50 and 59 years old who had recovered from COVID-19. The CDR3 spells CSVRQGEDYGYTF. CDR3 coding DNA: TGCAGCGTTCGACAGGGGGAGGACTATGGCTACACCTTC.